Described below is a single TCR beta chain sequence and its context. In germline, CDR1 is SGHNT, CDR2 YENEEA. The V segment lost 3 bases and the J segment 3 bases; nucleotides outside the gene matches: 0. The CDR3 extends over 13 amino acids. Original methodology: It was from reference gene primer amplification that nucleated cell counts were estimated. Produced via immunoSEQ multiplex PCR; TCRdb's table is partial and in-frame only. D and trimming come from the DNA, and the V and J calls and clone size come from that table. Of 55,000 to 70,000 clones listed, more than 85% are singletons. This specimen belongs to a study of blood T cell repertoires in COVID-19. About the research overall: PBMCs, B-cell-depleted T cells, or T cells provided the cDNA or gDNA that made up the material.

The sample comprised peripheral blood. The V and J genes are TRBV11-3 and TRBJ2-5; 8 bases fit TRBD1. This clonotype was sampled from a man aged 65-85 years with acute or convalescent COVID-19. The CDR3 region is CASSLTGEETQYF. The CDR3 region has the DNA TGTGCCAGCAGCTTGACAGGGGAAGAGACCCAGTACTTC.